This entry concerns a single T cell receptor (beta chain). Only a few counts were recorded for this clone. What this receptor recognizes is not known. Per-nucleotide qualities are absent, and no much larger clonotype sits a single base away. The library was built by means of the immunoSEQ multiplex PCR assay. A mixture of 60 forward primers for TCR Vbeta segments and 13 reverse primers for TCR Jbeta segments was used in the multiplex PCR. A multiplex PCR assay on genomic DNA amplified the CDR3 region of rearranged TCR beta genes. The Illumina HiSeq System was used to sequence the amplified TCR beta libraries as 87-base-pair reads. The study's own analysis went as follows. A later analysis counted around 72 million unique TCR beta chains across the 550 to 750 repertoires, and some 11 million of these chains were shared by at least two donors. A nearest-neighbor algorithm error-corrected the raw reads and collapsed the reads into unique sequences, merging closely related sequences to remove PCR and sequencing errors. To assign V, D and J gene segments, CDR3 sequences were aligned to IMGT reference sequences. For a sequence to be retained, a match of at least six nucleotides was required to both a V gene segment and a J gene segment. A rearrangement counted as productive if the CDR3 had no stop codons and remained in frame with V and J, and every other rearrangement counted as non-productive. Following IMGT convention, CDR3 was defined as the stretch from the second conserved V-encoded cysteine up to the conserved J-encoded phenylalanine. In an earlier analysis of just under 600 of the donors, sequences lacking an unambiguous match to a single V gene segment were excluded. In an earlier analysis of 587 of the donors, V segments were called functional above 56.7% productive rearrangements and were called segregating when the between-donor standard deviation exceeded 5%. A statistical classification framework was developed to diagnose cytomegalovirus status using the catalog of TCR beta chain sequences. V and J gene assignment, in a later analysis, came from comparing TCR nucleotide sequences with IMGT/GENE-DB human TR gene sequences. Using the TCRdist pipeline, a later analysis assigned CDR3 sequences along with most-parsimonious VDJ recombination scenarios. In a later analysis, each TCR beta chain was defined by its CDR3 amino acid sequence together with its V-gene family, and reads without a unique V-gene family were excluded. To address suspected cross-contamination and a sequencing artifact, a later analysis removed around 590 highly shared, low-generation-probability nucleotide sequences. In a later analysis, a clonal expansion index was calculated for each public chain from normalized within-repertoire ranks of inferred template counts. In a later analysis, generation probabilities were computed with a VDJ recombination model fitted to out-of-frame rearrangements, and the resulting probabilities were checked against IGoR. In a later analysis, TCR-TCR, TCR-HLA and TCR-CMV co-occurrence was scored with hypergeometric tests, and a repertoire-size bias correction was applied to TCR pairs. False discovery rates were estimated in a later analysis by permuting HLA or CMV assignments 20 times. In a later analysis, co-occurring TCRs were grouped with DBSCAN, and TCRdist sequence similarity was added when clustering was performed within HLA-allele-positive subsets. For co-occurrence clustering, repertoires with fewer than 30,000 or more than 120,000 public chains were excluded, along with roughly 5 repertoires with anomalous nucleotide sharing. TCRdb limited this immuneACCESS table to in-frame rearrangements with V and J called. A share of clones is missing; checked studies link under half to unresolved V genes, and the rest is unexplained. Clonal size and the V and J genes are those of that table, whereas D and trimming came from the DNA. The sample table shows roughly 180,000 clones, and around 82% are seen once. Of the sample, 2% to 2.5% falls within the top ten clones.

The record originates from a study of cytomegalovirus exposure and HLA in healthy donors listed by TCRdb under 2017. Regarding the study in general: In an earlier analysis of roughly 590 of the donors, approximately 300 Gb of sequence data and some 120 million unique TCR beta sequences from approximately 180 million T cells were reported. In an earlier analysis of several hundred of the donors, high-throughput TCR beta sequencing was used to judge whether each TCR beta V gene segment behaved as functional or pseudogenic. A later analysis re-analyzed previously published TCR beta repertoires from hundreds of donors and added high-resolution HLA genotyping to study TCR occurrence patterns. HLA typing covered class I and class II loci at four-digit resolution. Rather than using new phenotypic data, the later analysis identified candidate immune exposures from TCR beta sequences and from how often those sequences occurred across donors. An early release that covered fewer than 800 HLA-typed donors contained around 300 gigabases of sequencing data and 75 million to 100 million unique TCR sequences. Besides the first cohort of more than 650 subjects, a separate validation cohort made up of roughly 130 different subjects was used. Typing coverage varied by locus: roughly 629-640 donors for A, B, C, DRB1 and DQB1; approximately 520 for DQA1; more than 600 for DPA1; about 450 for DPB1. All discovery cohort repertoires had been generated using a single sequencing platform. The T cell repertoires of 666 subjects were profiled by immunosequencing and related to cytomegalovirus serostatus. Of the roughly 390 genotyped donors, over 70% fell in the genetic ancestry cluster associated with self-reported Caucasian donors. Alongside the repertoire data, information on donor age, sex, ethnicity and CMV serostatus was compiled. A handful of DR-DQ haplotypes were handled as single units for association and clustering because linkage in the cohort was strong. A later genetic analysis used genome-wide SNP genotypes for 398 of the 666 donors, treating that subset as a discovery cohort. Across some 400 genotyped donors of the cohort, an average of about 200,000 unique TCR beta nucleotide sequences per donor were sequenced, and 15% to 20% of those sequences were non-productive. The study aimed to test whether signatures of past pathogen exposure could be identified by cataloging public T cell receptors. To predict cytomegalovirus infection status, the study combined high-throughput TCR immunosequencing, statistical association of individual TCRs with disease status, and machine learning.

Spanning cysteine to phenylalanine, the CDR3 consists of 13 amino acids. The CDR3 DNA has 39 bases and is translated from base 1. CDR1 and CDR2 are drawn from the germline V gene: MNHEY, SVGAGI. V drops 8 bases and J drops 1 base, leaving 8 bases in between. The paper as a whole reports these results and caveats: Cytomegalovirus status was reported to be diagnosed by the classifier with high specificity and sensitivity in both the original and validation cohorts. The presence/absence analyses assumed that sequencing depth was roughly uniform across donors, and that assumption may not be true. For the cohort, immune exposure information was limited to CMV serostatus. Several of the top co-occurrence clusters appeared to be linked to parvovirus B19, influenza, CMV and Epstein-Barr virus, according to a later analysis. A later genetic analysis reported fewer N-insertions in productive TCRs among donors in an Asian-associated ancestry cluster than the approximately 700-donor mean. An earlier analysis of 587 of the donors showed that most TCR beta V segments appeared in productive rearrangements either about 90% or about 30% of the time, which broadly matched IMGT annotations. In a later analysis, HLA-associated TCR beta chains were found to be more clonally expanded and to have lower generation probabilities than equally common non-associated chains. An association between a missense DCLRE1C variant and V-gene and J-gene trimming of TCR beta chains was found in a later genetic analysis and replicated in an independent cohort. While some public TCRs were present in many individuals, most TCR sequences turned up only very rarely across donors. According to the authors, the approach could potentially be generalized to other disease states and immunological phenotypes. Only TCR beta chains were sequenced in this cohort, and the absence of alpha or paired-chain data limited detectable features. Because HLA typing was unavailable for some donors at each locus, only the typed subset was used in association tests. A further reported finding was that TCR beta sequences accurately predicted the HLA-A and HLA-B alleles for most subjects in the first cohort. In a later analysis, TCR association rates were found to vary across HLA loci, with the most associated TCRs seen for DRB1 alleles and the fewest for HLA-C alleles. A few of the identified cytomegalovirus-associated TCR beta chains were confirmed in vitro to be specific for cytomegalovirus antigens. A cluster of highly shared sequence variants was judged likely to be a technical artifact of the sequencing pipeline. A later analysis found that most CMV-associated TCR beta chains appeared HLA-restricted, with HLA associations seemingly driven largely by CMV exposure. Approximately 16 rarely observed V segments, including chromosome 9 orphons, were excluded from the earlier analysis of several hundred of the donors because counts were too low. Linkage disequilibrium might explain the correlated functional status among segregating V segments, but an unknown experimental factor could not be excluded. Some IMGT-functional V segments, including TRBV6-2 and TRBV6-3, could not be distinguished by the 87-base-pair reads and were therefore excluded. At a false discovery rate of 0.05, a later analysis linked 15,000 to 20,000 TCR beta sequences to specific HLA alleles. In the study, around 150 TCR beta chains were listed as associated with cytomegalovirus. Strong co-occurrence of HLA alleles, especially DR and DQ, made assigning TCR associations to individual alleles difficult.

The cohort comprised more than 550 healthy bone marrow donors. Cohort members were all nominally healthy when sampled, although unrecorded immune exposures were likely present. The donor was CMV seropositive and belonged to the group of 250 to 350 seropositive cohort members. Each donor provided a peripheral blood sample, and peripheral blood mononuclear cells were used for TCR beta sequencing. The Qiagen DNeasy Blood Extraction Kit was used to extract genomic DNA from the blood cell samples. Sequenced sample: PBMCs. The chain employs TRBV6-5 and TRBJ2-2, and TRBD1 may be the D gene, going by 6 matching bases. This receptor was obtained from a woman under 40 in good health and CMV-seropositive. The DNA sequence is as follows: TGTGCCAGCTTGGGACAGAACACCGGGGAGCTGTTTTTT. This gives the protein CASLGQNTGELFF.